The present T cell receptor beta chain was sequenced within a study of beta chain features in type 1 diabetes. This clone was counted a few times. CDR1 SGHRS and CDR2 YFSETQ come from the germline V gene. This CDR3 region has 14 residues. V was shortened by 4 bases and J by 4 bases, with 12 bases between the two germline ends. Expressed TCRB transcripts were sequenced after all isolated RNA was converted to cDNA. Using immunoSEQ multiplex PCR, the repertoire was profiled, and TCRdb retains in-frame clones only, with some absent. The sample carries 70,000 to 90,000 clones, 30% to 35% recorded once. Specimen: stem cell memory CD4+ T cells from blood. The J gene is TRBJ1-3, the V gene TRBV5-1, with D perhaps matching TRBD1 (6 bases). The sequence was collected from a woman aged 18-29 years in good health. CDR3 coding DNA: TGCGCCAGCAGCCTGGGGGCGCGAGGAAACACCATATATTTT. It specifies CASSLGARGNTIYF.